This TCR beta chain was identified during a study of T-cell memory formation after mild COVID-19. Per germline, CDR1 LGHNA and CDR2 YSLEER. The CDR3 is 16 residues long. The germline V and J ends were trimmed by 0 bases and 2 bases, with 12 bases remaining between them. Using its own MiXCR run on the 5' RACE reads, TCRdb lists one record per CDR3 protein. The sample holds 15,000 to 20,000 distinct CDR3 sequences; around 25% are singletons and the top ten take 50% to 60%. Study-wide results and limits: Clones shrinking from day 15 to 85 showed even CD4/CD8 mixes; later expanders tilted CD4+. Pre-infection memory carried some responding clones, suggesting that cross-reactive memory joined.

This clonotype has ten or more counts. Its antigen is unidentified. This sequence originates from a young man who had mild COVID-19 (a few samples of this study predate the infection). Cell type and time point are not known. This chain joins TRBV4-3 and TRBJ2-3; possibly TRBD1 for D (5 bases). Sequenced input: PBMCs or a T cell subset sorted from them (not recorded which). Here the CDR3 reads CASSQDVHRITDTQYF. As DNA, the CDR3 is TGCGCCAGCAGCCAAGACGTTCACAGGATCACAGATACGCAGTATTTT.